These 10 T cell receptor beta chains share one sample of origin, sequenced in a study of blood T cell repertoires in COVID-19 (dated by TCRdb to the early 2020s). The library was prepared using the immunoSEQ multiplex PCR assay. Not all clones reach the TCRdb copy of this immuneACCESS table, which keeps in-frame sequences only. Checked studies attribute under half of the gap to unresolved V genes and leave the rest unexplained. The sample table holds about 160,000 clones, of which over 75% were seen once. Of the sample, around 6.7% falls within the top ten clones. The specimen was PBMCs or T cells enriched from blood (not recorded which). These receptor sequences come from a woman aged 45-59 years who had recovered from COVID-19.

The chain has TRBV7-9 and TRBJ1-1; 7 nucleotides match TRBD1. Germline CDR1 is SEHNR and CDR2 is FQNEAQ (reference sequence). The ends lost 1 base at V and 3 bases at J; junction bases unmatched: 14. This CDR3 is built from 18 residues. The CDR3: CASSLVIRQGEIDTEAFF. CDR3 DNA: TGTGCCAGCAGCTTAGTAATACGACAGGGAGAGATTGACACTGAAGCTTTCTTT.

This clone was detected a few times. J is TRBJ1-3 and V is TRBV7-2; D unresolved. There are 14 residues in the CDR3. The V gene lost 1 base and the J gene lost 0 bases, with 4 bases spanning the gap. Germline V gives CDR1 SGHTA, CDR2 FQGNSA. The chain's CDR3 is CASSLGGSGNTIYF. As DNA, the CDR3 is TGTGCCAGCAGCTTAGGCGGCTCTGGAAACACCATATATTTT. The complete variable domain, with remaining parts taken from reference TRBV7-2 and TRBJ1-3, reads GAGVSQSPSNKVTEKGKDVELRCDPISGHTALYWYRQSLGQGLEFLIYFQGNSAPDKSGLPSDRFSAERTGGSVSTLTIQRTQQEDSAVYLCASSLGGSGNTIYFGEGSWLTVV.

This clone was detected only a few times. This chain joins TRBV6-2 or TRBV6-3 and TRBJ2-3; D call uncertain. V shed 5 bases and J shed 2 bases, with 2 bases lying between them. The CDR3 covers 11 residues. Germline values: CDR1 MNHEY, CDR2 SVGEGT. This chain's CDR3 is CASSHTDTQYF. As DNA, the CDR3 is TGTGCCAGCAGTCACACAGATACGCAGTATTTT.

This clone was counted once. This chain joins TRBV4-3 and TRBJ2-1; 7 bases match TRBD1. V lost 0 bases, J lost 7 bases, and 3 bases stayed unmatched. CDR3 length equals 14 residues. Germline assignment: CDR1 LGHNA and CDR2 YSLEER. This CDR3 reads CASSQEGRGNEQFF. In nucleotides, the CDR3 is TGCGCCAGCAGCCAAGAGGGCAGGGGGAATGAGCAGTTCTTC.

V and J are TRBV27 and TRBJ1-6; D might be TRBD1 (5 bases). This CDR3 has 14 residues. Germline-derived CDR1 and CDR2 are MNHEY and SMNVEV (reference sequence). CDR3 DNA: TGTGCTATAAAATGGGGGGGTTATAATTCACCCCTCCACTTT. Translating gives CAIKWGGYNSPLHF.

The chain recombines TRBV18 with TRBJ2-5; weak D call: TRBD2 (6 bases). This CDR3 region has 16 residues. In germline, CDR1 is KGHSH, CDR2 LQKENI. Trimming pared 0 bases from V and 2 bases from J, leaving 13 bases between. The CDR3 DNA reads TGTGCCAGCTCACCACCGGGGAGGCCAGCACAAGAGACCCAGTACTTC. It encodes CASSPPGRPAQETQYF.

This clone has only one observation. The V and J genes are TRBV7-2 and TRBJ1-2, with a tentative D call TRBD1 (5 bases). Trimming took off 1 base at V and 5 bases at J, with 11 bases between the two ends. Germline CDR1 is SGHTA and CDR2 is FQGNSA. This CDR3 is built from 14 residues. CDR3 in DNA: TGTGCCAGCAGCTTAGGGCCAGGGTCATATGGCTACACCTTC. It codes for CASSLGPGSYGYTF. Complete variable domain (other parts from reference TRBV7-2 and TRBJ1-2): GAGVSQSPSNKVTEKGKDVELRCDPISGHTALYWYRQSLGQGLEFLIYFQGNSAPDKSGLPSDRFSAERTGGSVSTLTIQRTQQEDSAVYLCASSLGPGSYGYTFGSGTRLTVV.

The chain uses TRBV5-8 and TRBJ2-3; D perhaps matches TRBD2 (6 bases). Looked up from germline, CDR1 is SGHTS and CDR2 is YDEGEE. V lost 1 base and J lost 4, with 13 bases in between. This CDR3 is 15 amino acids long. The CDR3 bases are TGTGCCAGCAGCTTGTTGGGCGGGATGGCAGATACGCAGTATTTT. This encodes CASSLLGGMADTQYF.

The chain has TRBV9 and TRBJ1-1; perhaps TRBD1 as D (6 bases). The V end was cut by 4 bases, the J end by 1 base, with 14 bases between. Germline CDR1 is SGDLS and CDR2 is YYNGEE. The CDR3 has 15 residues. The CDR3 loop reads CASSSPGHPNTEAFF. DNA for the CDR3: TGTGCCAGCAGCAGCCCGGGACACCCGAACACTGAAGCTTTCTTT.

This chain uses TRBV20-1 with TRBJ2-1; no definite D call. In germline, CDR1 is DFQATT, CDR2 SNEGSKA (reference sequence). The CDR3 totals 16 residues. Trimming removed 3 bases from V and 0 bases from J, with 15 bases in between. The CDR3 sequence: CSASRAPLHSYNEQFF. The DNA of the CDR3 is TGCAGTGCTAGTAGAGCTCCCCTGCACTCCTACAATGAGCAGTTCTTC.